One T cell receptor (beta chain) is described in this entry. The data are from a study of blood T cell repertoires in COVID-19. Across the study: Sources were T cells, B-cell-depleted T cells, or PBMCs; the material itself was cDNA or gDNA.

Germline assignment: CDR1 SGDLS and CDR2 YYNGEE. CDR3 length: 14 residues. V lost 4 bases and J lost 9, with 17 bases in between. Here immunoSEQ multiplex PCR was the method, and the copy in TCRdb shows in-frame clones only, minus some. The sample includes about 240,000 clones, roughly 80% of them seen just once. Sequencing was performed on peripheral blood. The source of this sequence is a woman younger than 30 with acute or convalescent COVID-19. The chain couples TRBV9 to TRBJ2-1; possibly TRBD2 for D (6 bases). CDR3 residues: CASSLGTPGGEQFF. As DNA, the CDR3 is TGTGCCAGCAGCTTAGGGACTCCAGGTGGTGAGCAGTTCTTC.